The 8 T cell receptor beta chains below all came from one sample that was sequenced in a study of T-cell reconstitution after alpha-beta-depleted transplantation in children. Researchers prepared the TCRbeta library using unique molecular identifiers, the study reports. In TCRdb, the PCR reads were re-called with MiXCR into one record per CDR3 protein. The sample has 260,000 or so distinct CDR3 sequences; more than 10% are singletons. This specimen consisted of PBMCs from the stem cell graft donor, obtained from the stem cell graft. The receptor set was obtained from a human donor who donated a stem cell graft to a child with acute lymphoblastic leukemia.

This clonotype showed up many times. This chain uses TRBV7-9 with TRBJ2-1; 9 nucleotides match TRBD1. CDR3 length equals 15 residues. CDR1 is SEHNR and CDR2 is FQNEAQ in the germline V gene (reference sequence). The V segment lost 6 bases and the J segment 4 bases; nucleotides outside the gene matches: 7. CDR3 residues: CASRPGQGWYNEQFF. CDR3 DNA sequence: TGTGCCAGCAGGCCGGGACAGGGTTGGTACAATGAGCAGTTCTTC.

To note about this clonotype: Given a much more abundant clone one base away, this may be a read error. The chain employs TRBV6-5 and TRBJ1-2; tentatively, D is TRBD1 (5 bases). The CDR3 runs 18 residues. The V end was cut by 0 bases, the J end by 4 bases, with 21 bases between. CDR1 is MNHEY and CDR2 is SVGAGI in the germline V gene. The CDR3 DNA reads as TGTGCCAGCAGTTACTCGACAGCGAATCAGCGTTACGGCTATGGCTACACCTTC. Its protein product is CASSYSTANQRYGYGYTF.

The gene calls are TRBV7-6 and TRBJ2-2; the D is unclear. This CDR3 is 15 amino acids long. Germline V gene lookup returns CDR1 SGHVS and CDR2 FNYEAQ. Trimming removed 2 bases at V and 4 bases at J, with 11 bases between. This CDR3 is CASSLSQMTTGELFF. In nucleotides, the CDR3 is TGTGCCAGCAGCTTATCACAGATGACCACCGGGGAGCTGTTTTTT.

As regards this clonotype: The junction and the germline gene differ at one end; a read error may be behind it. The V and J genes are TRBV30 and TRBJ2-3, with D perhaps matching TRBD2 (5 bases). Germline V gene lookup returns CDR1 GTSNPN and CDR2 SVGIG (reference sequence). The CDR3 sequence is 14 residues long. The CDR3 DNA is TGTGCCCGGAGTGTATCCCTGCGGGCAGATACGCAGTATTTT. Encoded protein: CARSVSLRADTQYF.

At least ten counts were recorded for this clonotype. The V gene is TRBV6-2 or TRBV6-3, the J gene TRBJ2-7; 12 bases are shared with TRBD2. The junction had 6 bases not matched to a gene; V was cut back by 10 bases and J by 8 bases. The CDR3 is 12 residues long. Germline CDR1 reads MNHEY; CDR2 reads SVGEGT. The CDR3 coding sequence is TGTGCCACCGGGACTAGCGGGTTCCAGCAGTACTTC. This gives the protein CATGTSGFQQYF.

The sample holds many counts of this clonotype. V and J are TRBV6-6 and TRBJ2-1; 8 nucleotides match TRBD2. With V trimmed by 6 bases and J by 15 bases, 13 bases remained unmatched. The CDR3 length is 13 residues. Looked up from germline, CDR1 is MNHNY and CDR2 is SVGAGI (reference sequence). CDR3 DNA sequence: TGTGCCAGCAGCTGGCCCCCTAGCGGGTACGCGTTCTTC. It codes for CASSWPPSGYAFF.

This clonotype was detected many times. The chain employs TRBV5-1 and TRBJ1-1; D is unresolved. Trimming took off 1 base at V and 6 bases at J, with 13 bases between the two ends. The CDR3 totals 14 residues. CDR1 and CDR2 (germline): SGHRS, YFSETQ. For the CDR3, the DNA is TGCGCCAGCAGCTTGTCCGGGAGGACTTCTGAAGCTTTCTTT. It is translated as CASSLSGRTSEAFF.

This CDR3 reads CASIHQSAGSIRSGGYTF. The CDR3 bases are TGTGCCAGCATACATCAATCGGCAGGGTCGATTCGGTCTGGTGGCTACACCTTC. The chain recombines TRBV6-2 or TRBV6-3 with TRBJ1-2; TRBD1 is a possible D gene (5 bases). Trimming took 7 bases from V and 7 from J, leaving 31 bases between them. Germline CDR1 MNHEY, CDR2 SVGEGT. The CDR3 totals 18 residues.